Shown below are 5 T cell receptor beta chains from a single sample sequenced in a study of blood T cell repertoires in COVID-19. Sequencing used immunoSEQ multiplex PCR; TCRdb keeps in-frame clones, though not all of them. The sample lists some 170,000 clones, 85% occurring once. Sequenced sample: peripheral blood. The receptors shown here come from a woman aged 55-69 years with acute or convalescent COVID-19.

The V call is TRBV3-1 (or the pseudogene TRBV3-2), the J call TRBJ2-2; D gene ambiguous. V shed 1 base and J shed 5 bases, with 11 bases lying between them. Germline-derived CDR1 and CDR2 are LGHDT and YNNKEL (reference sequence). The CDR3 consists of 15 residues. The CDR3 region is CASSQAIAGTGELFF. The CDR3 DNA reads as TGTGCCAGCAGCCAAGCCATCGCAGGTACCGGGGAGCTGTTTTTT.

The chain combines TRBV2 with TRBJ2-1; tentative D call: TRBD1 (5 bases). Trimming removed 4 bases from V and 3 bases from J, with 13 bases in between. The CDR3 loop spans 15 amino acids. CDR1 is SNHLY and CDR2 is FYNNEI in the germline V gene. Here the CDR3 reads CASSAGLALYNEQFF. The CDR3 bases are TGTGCCAGCAGTGCAGGGTTGGCCCTCTACAATGAGCAGTTCTTC.

The V and J genes are TRBV10-3 and TRBJ1-5; D is unresolved. V was trimmed by 0 bases and J by 6 bases, leaving 12 bases between them. The V gene's germline CDR1 is ENHRY and CDR2 SYGVKD. CDR3 size: 15 residues. CDR3 coding DNA: TGTGCCATCAGTGAGTCCGGGAATTTCGGTCAGCCCCAGCATTTT. Translated: CAISESGNFGQPQHF.

This clone was counted a single time. CDR3 in DNA: TGTGCCAGCAGCTTGAAGTTTATCGGAGGGGACTATGGCTACACCTTC. The encoded protein is CASSLKFIGGDYGYTF. J is TRBJ1-2 and V is TRBV5-8; tentatively, D is TRBD1 (5 bases). This CDR3 has 16 amino acids. Per the germline V gene, CDR1 is SGHTS and CDR2 is YDEGEE. Trimming pared 1 base from V and 3 bases from J, leaving 16 bases between.

This clone appeared a few times. The V call is TRBV2, the J call TRBJ1-5; maybe TRBD1 (5 bases). In germline, CDR1 is SNHLY, CDR2 FYNNEI. The CDR3 covers 14 residues. V dropped 1 base and J dropped 4 bases, with 8 bases sitting between them. The CDR3 DNA reads TGTGCCAGCAGTGAAGGCCAGGGTAATCAGCCCCAGCATTTT. This encodes CASSEGQGNQPQHF.